This TCR beta chain was found in a study of low-dose radiotherapy and immunotherapy resistance in tumors. The donors' treatment consisted of nivolumab, ipilimumab, aspirin, low-dose cyclophosphamide and low-dose radiotherapy. Patients qualified if they had advanced solid tumors that lacked tumor-infiltrating lymphocytes. cDNA synthesis used a TRAV/TRBV-specific primer set for both chains. With a constant-region primer and a V-primer adapter, TCRs were subjected to around 18 PCR cycles of amplification. TCRdb reprocessed the reads via MiXCR and lists one record per CDR3 protein. Counted here are around 9,800 distinct CDR3 sequences, approximately 72% occurring once; the ten biggest clones make up roughly 1.5%. The V gene lost 3 bases and the J gene lost 4 bases, with 15 bases spanning the gap. The CDR3 has 15 amino acids. Germline assignment: CDR1 LNHDA and CDR2 SQIVND (reference sequence).

This chain joins TRBV19 and TRBJ2-5, with D tentatively TRBD1 (5 bases). The sequence derives from a human donor with advanced metastatic prostate, ovarian, gallbladder or colorectal cancer (not recorded which). This table probably holds off-target reads from a library built for another chain. The DNA for the CDR3 is TGTGCCAGTAGTATCGGTGGGGCAAGGGGAGAGACCCAGTACTTC. Translating it yields CASSIGGARGETQYF.